The 4 T cell receptor beta chains below were found in one sample sequenced in a study of T-cell reconstitution after alpha-beta-depleted transplantation in children. Preparation of the TCRbeta library involved a method that used unique molecular identifiers. TCRdb itself ran the PCR reads through MiXCR, one entry per CDR3 protein. The sample includes 250,000 or so distinct CDR3 sequences, less than 9% of them seen just once. Sequenced material: PBMCs, mostly from graft donor cells, taken 180 days after TCRalphabeta/CD19-depleted stem cell transplant. These TCRs come from a male patient under 18 who had a stem cell transplant for acute lymphoblastic leukemia, so the T cells may come from the graft donor.

The table lists this clonotype with many counts. This rearrangement joins TRBV5-1 to TRBJ2-1; 7 bases line up with TRBD2. The CDR3 runs to 15 residues. Germline CDR1 SGHRS, CDR2 YFSETQ. V shed 2 bases, J shed 8 bases, and the junction held 10 bases outside the gene matches. The CDR3 DNA is TGCGCCAGCAGCTTCCTAGCGGAGGCGTCACATGAGCAGTTCTTC. This gives the protein CASSFLAEASHEQFF.

This clonotype was detected many times. The chain joins TRBV20-1 to TRBJ2-3; TRBD2 agrees at 9 bases. The V gene's germline CDR1 is DFQATT and CDR2 SNEGSKA (reference sequence). Unmatched junction bases numbered 6, after V lost 6 bases and J lost 2 bases. The CDR3 length is 14 residues. CDR3 in DNA: TGCAGTGCCAGACTAGCGGCAGTCACAGATACGCAGTATTTT. Translated, it gives CSARLAAVTDTQYF.

This clonotype was counted at least ten times. V is TRBV6-5 and J is TRBJ1-5; D might be TRBD1 (5 bases). The germline gives CDR1 MNHEY, CDR2 SVGAGI. The CDR3 runs to 13 residues. Trimming removed 10 bases at V and 6 bases at J, with 16 bases between. The CDR3 loop is CATSSQGVQPQHF. The CDR3 region has the DNA TGTGCCACCTCATCCCAAGGGGTTCAGCCCCAGCATTTT.

This clonotype came up many times. V is TRBV20-1 and J is TRBJ2-3; 14 bases line up with TRBD2. V lost 6 bases and J lost 0; bases outside the gene matches: 5. The germline CDR1 and CDR2 sequences are DFQATT and SNEGSKA (reference sequence). This CDR3 is built from 16 residues. In DNA form, the CDR3 reads TGCAGTGCCCGACGGACTAGCGGGGGGAGCACAGATACGCAGTATTTT. This sequence encodes CSARRTSGGSTDTQYF.